Detailed here is one TCR beta chain. Its target is not known. The data belong to a study of beta chain features in type 1 diabetes. In the study overall: Examination covered roughly 100,000,000 sorted cells spanning all samples. Whole-study results and caveats: Using cDNA template may skew counts toward highly expressing activated cells.

The CDR3 runs 13 residues. Deletions cut 5 bases from V and 4 bases from J, with 8 bases between. Germline V gives CDR1 MNHNS, CDR2 SASEGT. Expressed TCRB transcripts got sequenced, as all isolated RNA was reverse transcribed. Libraries were prepared by immunoSEQ multiplex PCR; TCRdb keeps only in-frame clonotypes and omits some of them. The data hold over 150,000 clones, with 7.5% to 10% observed a single time. The TCR was taken from a man in his late teens or twenties in good health. The rearrangement uses TRBV6-1 and TRBJ2-2; a weak D match, TRBD1 (6 bases). The sample taken for sequencing was central memory CD4+ T cells from blood. The CDR3 nucleotides read TGTGCCAGCAGTCAGGGGACCACCGGGGAGCTGTTTTTT. Translating it yields CASSQGTTGELFF.